The rows below give T cell receptor beta chains drawn from one sample of a study of CD8 T cells in Susac syndrome. TCRdb reprocessed the immunoSEQ multiplex PCR reads via MiXCR and lists one record per CDR3 protein. This sample has about 190,000 distinct CDR3 sequences, with roughly 94% found just once. Specimen: CD8+ T cells from PBMCs. All receptors derive from a human donor with Susac syndrome. CDR3s include the opening cysteine and the closing phenylalanine or tryptophan. D genes are given only for firm matches. Clone size appears in some rows only: once, few, many, or a class for an expanded clone.

J | size | V | D | DNA | CDR3
TRBJ2-1 | . | TRBV30 | TRBD2 | TGTGCCTGGAGTGTACGGCTAGCGGGCGGGGATGAGCAGTTCTTC | CAWSVRLAGGDEQFF
TRBJ2-5 | few | TRBV4-1 | . | TGCGCCAGCAGCCAAGATACGGCGGCGGAGACCCAGTACTTC | CASSQDTAAETQYF
TRBJ1-1 | . | TRBV7-3 | . | TGTGCCAGCAGCTCCACCGGGGGGTCTGGCACTGAAGCTTTCTTT | CASSSTGGSGTEAFF
TRBJ1-2 | . | TRBV19 | TRBD1 | TGTGCCAGTTACCCGGGACAGGGAGGTGGCTACACCTTC | CASYPGQGGGYTF
TRBJ2-3 | . | TRBV29-1 | TRBD1 | TGCAGCGTTGAAGCTGACAGGGAGAGCACAGATACGCAGTATTTT | CSVEADRESTDTQYF
TRBJ2-1 | . | TRBV2 | TRBD2 | TGTGCCAGCCTGACTAGCGGGAGCCAGGAGCAGTTCTTC | CASLTSGSQEQFF
TRBJ2-7 | . | TRBV20-1 | TRBD2 | TGCAGTGCTCCGGCGGCTAGCGGGAGGTCCTACGAGCAGTACTTC | CSAPAASGRSYEQYF
TRBJ1-5 | once | TRBV14 | TRBD1 | TGTGCCATCAATAGGACAGGGGGCAATCAGCCCCAGCATTTT | CAINRTGGNQPQHF
TRBJ2-3 | few | TRBV6-1 | . | TGTGCCAGCAGTGAAGTTTTCTGGAGGGTTACGCAGTATTTT | CASSEVFWRVTQYF
TRBJ2-1 | . | TRBV24-1 | . | TGTGCCACCAGTGGGGGGGACAGCTCCTACAATGAGCAGTTCTTC | CATSGGDSSYNEQFF
TRBJ2-7 | . | TRBV30 | . | TGTGCCTGGACAGCCAATTCCTACGAGCAGTACTTC | CAWTANSYEQYF
TRBJ1-5 | . | TRBV6-4 | . | TGTGCCAGCAGCAGACATCCTCAGGTGCCCCAGCATTTT | CASSRHPQVPQHF
TRBJ2-7 | . | TRBV29-1 | TRBD2 | TGCAGCGTTGGGCCCGGGACTAGGTTAGGAGGGTACGAGCAGTACTTC | CSVGPGTRLGGYEQYF
TRBJ1-5 | . | TRBV6-6 | TRBD1 | TGTGCCAGCAGACCAGGACAGGGTGATCAGCCCCAGCATTTT | CASRPGQGDQPQHF
TRBJ2-7 | . | TRBV7-8 | TRBD2 | TGTGCCAGCAGCCCGCCACTAGCGGGGTCCTCTGAGCAGTACTTC | CASSPPLAGSSEQYF
TRBJ2-7 | . | TRBV13 | . | TGTGCCAGCAGCTTCGACCGGTTACCTGGGGAGCAGTACTTC | CASSFDRLPGEQYF
TRBJ2-5 | . | TRBV29-1 | . | TGCAGCGTGCCCCCTCCTCAGGACCAAGAGACCCAGTACTTC | CSVPPPQDQETQYF
TRBJ1-1 | . | TRBV30 | . | TGTGCCTGGAGTTATGGCGGGTCGAGTGAAGCTTTCTTT | CAWSYGGSSEAFF
TRBJ2-1 | . | TRBV20-1 | . | TGCAGTGCTAGCGGTACATACAATGAGCAGTTCTTC | CSASGTYNEQFF
TRBJ2-7 | . | TRBV5-6 | . | TGTGCCAGCAGCGTCAGCCGAGGGGAGCAGTACTTC | CASSVSRGEQYF
TRBJ2-7 | . | TRBV28 | TRBD2 | TGTGCCAGCAGTGAGACTAGCGGGGCCTACGAGCAGTACTTC | CASSETSGAYEQYF
TRBJ1-6 | . | TRBV4-1 | . | TGCGCCAGCAGCCAAGGAGAGACAGGAGTTATGAGCTCCTATAATTCACCCCTCCACTTT | CASSQGETGVMSSYNSPLHF